This T cell receptor (beta chain) originates from a study of T cell changes during pregnancy in multiple sclerosis. Measured with immunoSEQ multiplex PCR; TCRdb has only the in-frame clones, and not every one. Here the sample spans around 65,000 clones, over 85% being singletons. This CDR3 region has 15 residues. Trimming took 2 bases from V and 6 from J, leaving 14 bases between them. Germline loops: CDR1 LGHNA, CDR2 YSLEER. The material was peripheral blood, obtained in the first trimester of pregnancy. The TCR sequence derives from a female donor in good health, enrolled as a control in a pregnancy study. V gene TRBV4-3 combines with J gene TRBJ1-5; D may be TRBD1 (6 bases). The DNA of the CDR3 is TGCGCCAGCAGCCAATATTGGGAAGGGGGTCAGCCCCAGCATTTT. This sequence encodes CASSQYWEGGQPQHF.